Included here is one TCR beta chain sequence, with context. Other nucleotide sequences from this sample produce the same CDR3. TCRdb keeps only in-frame clones here, not all; method: immunoSEQ multiplex PCR. Among approximately 160,000 clones, roughly nine tenths were seen once, and the ten largest hold 0.5% to 0.6%. CDR3 length: 12 amino acids. V was trimmed by 4 bases and J by 2 bases, leaving 5 bases between them. The data belong to a study of blood T cell repertoires in COVID-19. Study context: Nucleic acid was either cDNA or gDNA, and it came from T cells, B-cell-depleted T cells, or PBMCs.

The receptor comes from a man over 45 with acute or convalescent COVID-19. Material for sequencing was peripheral blood. V gene TRBV12-3 or TRBV12-4 combines with J gene TRBJ1-2; no clear D. The CDR3 DNA sequence: TGTGCCAGCAGTTCGGGGAACTATGGCTACACCTTC. Amino acids: CASSSGNYGYTF.